The 18 T cell receptor beta chains below all came from one sample that was sequenced in a study of T-cell memory formation after mild COVID-19. TCRdb re-derived calls from the 5' RACE reads in MiXCR, one entry per CDR3 protein. The profile shows 110,000 to 150,000 distinct CDR3 sequences, almost 25% of them singletons. The source material was PBMCs or a T cell subset sorted from them (not recorded which). The receptors stem from an adult woman who had mild COVID-19 (a few samples of this study predate the infection). Cell type and time point are not known.

The sample holds a few counts of this clonotype. The V and J genes are TRBV5-1 and TRBJ2-3, with 7 bases that match TRBD1. Germline V CDR1 and CDR2: SGHRS, YFSETQ. CDR3 length: 15 amino acids. Unmatched junction bases numbered 8, after V lost 4 bases and J lost 3 bases. This chain's CDR3 is CASSAHRGTTDTQYF. The DNA for the CDR3 is TGCGCCAGCAGCGCCCACAGGGGAACTACAGATACGCAGTATTTT. The variable domain in full, completed from reference TRBV5-1 and TRBJ2-3, reads KAGVTQTPRYLIKTRGQQVTLSCSPISGHRSVSWYQQTPGQGLQFLFEYFSETQRNKGNFPGRFSGRQFSNSRSEMNVSTLELGDSALYLCASSAHRGTTDTQYFGPGTRLTVL.

This clonotype was observed a few times. V is TRBV15 and J is TRBJ2-4, with a tentative D call TRBD2 (5 bases). Germline CDR1 is LNHNV and CDR2 is YYDKDF (reference sequence). Trimming shortened V by 8 bases and J by 8 bases, and 22 bases separated the two germline ends. The CDR3 has 15 residues. Written as DNA, the CDR3 is TGTGCCACCTCGGAGACTATAACCCTCGTGGACATTCAGTACTTC. Protein sequence: CATSETITLVDIQYF.

J is TRBJ2-1 and V is TRBV12-3 or TRBV12-4; TRBD1 matches 7 bases. The ends lost 3 bases at V and 8 bases at J; junction bases unmatched: 7. The CDR3 is made up of 14 amino acids. CDR3 nucleotides: TGTGCCAGCAGTTTCCGAGGGGGCAGGGATGAGCAGTTCTTC. Its protein product is CASSFRGGRDEQFF.

This clonotype was detected only a few times. V usage is TRBV7-6 and J usage is TRBJ2-3, with 9 bases fitting TRBD2. Trimming took 3 bases from V and 4 from J; bases not matched to a gene: 8. CDR1 is SGHVS, CDR2 FNYEAQ, per germline. There are 16 residues in the CDR3. The CDR3 spells CASSFYPAGGPDTQYF. DNA for the CDR3: TGTGCCAGCAGCTTCTACCCAGCGGGAGGACCAGATACGCAGTATTTT.

V and J are TRBV29-1 and TRBJ1-2; D uncertain. The CDR3 contains 13 residues. CDR1 and CDR2 (germline): SQVTM, ANQGSEA. V was pared by 4 bases and J by 8 bases, with 17 bases between. CDR3 in amino acids: CSVAYTDFEGYTF. Written as DNA, the CDR3 is TGCAGCGTTGCCTATACCGACTTCGAGGGCTACACCTTC.

The chain links TRBV3-1 to TRBJ1-2, with 7 nucleotides matching TRBD1. CDR3 length: 15 amino acids. The junction had 9 bases not matched to a gene; V was cut back by 4 bases and J by 4 bases. Germline V gene lookup returns CDR1 LGHDT and CDR2 YNNKEL (reference sequence). The CDR3 spells CASSPRDSTIYGYTF. The CDR3 bases are TGTGCCAGCAGCCCCCGGGACAGCACTATCTATGGCTACACCTTC.

This clonotype showed up just a few times. V usage is TRBV12-3 or TRBV12-4 and J usage is TRBJ2-7; TRBD2 is a possible D gene (6 bases). CDR3 length equals 13 residues. Trimming removed 5 bases at V and 1 base at J, with 9 bases between. The CDR3 nucleotides read TGTGCCAGCAGTCAGCGGGTTTCCTACGAGCAGTACTTC. Translating it yields CASSQRVSYEQYF.

The rearrangement links TRBV9 to TRBJ2-1; D gene unclear. The V gene's germline CDR1 is SGDLS and CDR2 YYNGEE. With 0 bases removed from V and 4 bases from J, the gap between germline ends came to 14 bases. The CDR3 contains 16 residues. The CDR3 coding sequence is TGTGCCAGCAGCGTAGAAGAGTGGGGAACATACAATGAGCAGTTCTTC. This translates into CASSVEEWGTYNEQFF. Using reference TRBV9 and TRBJ2-1 for the parts outside the CDR3, the full variable domain is DSGVTQTPKHLITATGQRVTLRCSPRSGDLSVYWYQQSLDQGLQFLIQYYNGEERAKGNILERFSAQQFPDLHSELNLSSLELGDSALYFCASSVEEWGTYNEQFFGPGTRLTVL.

This clonotype has ten or more counts. The chain couples TRBV18 to TRBJ2-7; no firm D call. The V gene lost 0 bases and the J gene lost 2 bases, with 8 bases spanning the gap. Germline V gene data show CDR1 as KGHSH and CDR2 as LQKENI. The CDR3 extends over 14 amino acids. The CDR3 region is CASSPPKHPYEQYF. The CDR3 nucleotides read TGTGCCAGCTCACCACCCAAACATCCCTACGAGCAGTACTTC.

The chain recombines TRBV7-2 with TRBJ2-1; D tentatively reads TRBD1 or TRBD2 (5 bases each). The CDR3 is 14 amino acids. The V end was cut by 4 bases, the J end by 7 bases, with 14 bases between. In germline, CDR1 is SGHTA, CDR2 FQGNSA. CDR3 protein: CASSSTAGANEQFF. As DNA, the CDR3 is TGTGCCAGCAGCTCGACCGCCGGGGCAAATGAGCAGTTCTTC.

The chain uses TRBV7-9 and TRBJ1-1, with D maybe TRBD1 (5 bases). CDR3 length equals 14 residues. Trimming removed 2 bases at V and 7 bases at J, with 14 bases between. Looked up from germline, CDR1 is SEHNR and CDR2 is FQNEAQ (reference sequence). The CDR3 DNA reads as TGTGCCAGCAGCTTAACGGGCGGGGGAGGTGAAGCTTTCTTT. The encoded protein is CASSLTGGGGEAFF.

The chain couples TRBV7-9 to TRBJ2-7; tentatively, D is TRBD1 or TRBD2 (5 bases each). The CDR3 length is 13 residues. Germline V gene lookup returns CDR1 SEHNR and CDR2 FQNEAQ (reference sequence). V was trimmed by 1 base and J by 5 bases, leaving 9 bases between them. DNA for the CDR3: TGTGCCAGCAGCTTAGGAGGGGTCCACGAGCAGTACTTC. It specifies CASSLGGVHEQYF. The full variable domain, completed using reference TRBV7-9 and TRBJ2-7, is DTGVSQNPRHKITKRGQNVTFRCDPISEHNRLYWYRQTLGQGPEFLTYFQNEAQLEKSRLLSDRFSAERPKGSFSTLEIQRTEQGDSAMYLCASSLGGVHEQYFGPGTRLTVT.

This clonotype was counted only a few times. V is TRBV20-1 and J is TRBJ1-1, with D possibly TRBD1 on 5 matching bases. The CDR3 spans 10 residues. The V and J ends lost 6 bases and 7 bases respectively, with 9 bases between them. CDR1 DFQATT and CDR2 SNEGSKA come from the germline V gene (reference sequence). CDR3 protein: CSAHRSEAFF. The CDR3 nucleotides read TGCAGTGCGCACAGGAGTGAAGCTTTCTTT.

The chain employs TRBV4-1 and TRBJ2-3; 8 nucleotides agree with TRBD1. CDR1 and CDR2 (germline): MGHRA, YSYEKL. The junction had 3 bases not matched to a gene; V was cut back by 2 bases and J by 2 bases. CDR3 length equals 15 residues. CDR3 bases: TGCGCCAGCAGCCAACTGCAGGGGGCCACAGATACGCAGTATTTT. This codes for CASSQLQGATDTQYF.

The V call is TRBV6-1, the J call TRBJ1-2; a possible D gene is TRBD1 (6 bases). Trimming shortened V by 3 bases and J by 8 bases, and 7 bases separated the two germline ends. CDR3 length: 11 residues. CDR1 is MNHNS and CDR2 is SASEGT in the germline V gene. In nucleotides, the CDR3 is TGTGCCAGCAGTGACGACAGGGGCTACACCTTC. This encodes CASSDDRGYTF.

The chain carries TRBV7-9 and TRBJ2-7; 9 nucleotides agree with TRBD1. V dropped 5 bases and J dropped 0; count of bases not matched to a gene: 5. The CDR3 has 15 amino acids. Germline loops: CDR1 SEHNR, CDR2 FQNEAQ (reference sequence). CDR3 amino acids: CASSPGTGPSYEQYF. The CDR3 DNA follows: TGTGCCAGCAGCCCTGGGACAGGGCCCTCCTACGAGCAGTACTTC.

The V gene is TRBV14, the J gene TRBJ2-3; either TRBD1 or TRBD2 may supply D (6 bases each). Germline lookup yields CDR1 SGHDN and CDR2 FVKESK. CDR3 length: 13 amino acids. The CDR3 region is CVKRGAKADTQYF. In nucleotides, the CDR3 is TGTGTAAAGAGGGGGGCCAAGGCAGATACGCAGTATTTT.

The chain's CDR3 is CASSGTSGPGDEQFF. The CDR3 bases are TGTGCCAGCAGTGGGACTAGCGGGCCTGGAGATGAGCAGTTCTTC. The chain recombines TRBV6-1 with TRBJ2-1, with 11 nucleotides matching TRBD2. The CDR3 is 15 residues long. With V trimmed by 4 bases and J by 8 bases, 7 bases remained unmatched. The germline V gene has CDR1 MNHNS and CDR2 SASEGT.